This is a list of T cell receptor beta chains from one sample in a study of beta chain features in type 1 diabetes. This table comes from immunoSEQ multiplex PCR, and its TCRdb copy is limited to in-frame clones, with some not included. The repertoire consists of about 190,000 clones, with about 8% occurring once and the leading ten covering around 0.94%. The specimen sequenced was central memory CD4+ T cells from blood. The source of these receptors is a woman aged 40 to 49 with type 1 diabetes. CDR3s include the opening cysteine and the closing phenylalanine or tryptophan. A D gene is named only where the DNA matches it firmly. The size field is filled for only some rows; it gives once, few, many or a size class.

D: TRBD1; size: .; J: TRBJ2-7; V: TRBV18; DNA: TGTGCCAGCTCACCCCCGACAGGGAAGAACGAGCAGTACTTC; CDR3: CASSPPTGKNEQYF
D: .; size: .; J: TRBJ2-1; V: TRBV7-8; DNA: TGTGCCAGCAGCTTAGCCTCAATAGCGGACTACAATGAGCAGTTCTTC; CDR3: CASSLASIADYNEQFF
D: .; size: .; J: TRBJ2-7; V: TRBV19; DNA: TGTGCCAGTAGTATCCGTCCAGGAGGCGAGCAGTACTTC; CDR3: CASSIRPGGEQYF
D: .; size: many; J: TRBJ2-1; V: TRBV7-9; DNA: TGTGCCAGCAGCCCTCGTAGAGGGAATGAGCAGTTCTTC; CDR3: CASSPRRGNEQFF
D: .; size: few; J: TRBJ2-1; V: TRBV14; DNA: TGTGCCAGCAGCCAAGATATGGGCAGAACCTTCTACAATGAGCAGTTCTTC; CDR3: CASSQDMGRTFYNEQFF
D: TRBD2; size: few; J: TRBJ2-5; V: TRBV11-3; DNA: TGTGCCAGCAGCTCTGGGACTAGCGGGCCCCAAGAGACCCAGTACTTC; CDR3: CASSSGTSGPQETQYF
D: TRBD1; size: few; J: TRBJ2-7; V: TRBV7-6; DNA: TGTGCCAGCAGCTTAGCCGGGACAGGGGACGAGCAGTACTTC; CDR3: CASSLAGTGDEQYF
D: .; size: .; J: TRBJ2-1; V: TRBV7-9; DNA: TGTGCCAGCAGCCACGGGATGGAGCAGTTCTTC; CDR3: CASSHGMEQFF
D: .; size: few; J: TRBJ1-1; V: TRBV2; DNA: TGTGCCAGCAGTGGAGGGGGTCGGACTGAAGCTTTCTTT; CDR3: CASSGGGRTEAFF
D: TRBD1; size: .; J: TRBJ2-7; V: TRBV25-1; DNA: TGTGCCAGCAGTGCAGACACAGGGGGTCTGGAAGAGCAGTACTTC; CDR3: CASSADTGGLEEQYF
D: .; size: few; J: TRBJ2-7; V: TRBV29-1; DNA: TGCAGCGTTGGGGGGGGGCCAAGCTCCTACGAGCAGTACTTC; CDR3: CSVGGGPSSYEQYF
D: TRBD1; size: .; J: TRBJ1-2; V: TRBV7-3; DNA: TGTGCCAGCAGCCCTTCCCCCGGGACAGCGAACTATGGCTACACCTTC; CDR3: CASSPSPGTANYGYTF
D: TRBD1; size: .; J: TRBJ1-2; V: TRBV7-2; DNA: TGTGCCAGCAGCCGTCAACAGGGGGCTCATGGCTACACCTTC; CDR3: CASSRQQGAHGYTF
D: TRBD2; size: few; J: TRBJ2-3; V: TRBV9; DNA: TGTGCCAGCAGCATCCGAAGCGGGGCCTCCACAGATACGCAGTATTTT; CDR3: CASSIRSGASTDTQYF
D: .; size: .; J: TRBJ1-2; V: TRBV27; DNA: TGTGCCAGCAGTTTTAGGGGGAAGGCCTTC; CDR3: CASSFRGKAF
D: .; size: .; J: TRBJ2-4; V: TRBV7-9; DNA: TGTGCCAGCAGCTCCCGCGCCAGGGAAAAGGGCATTCAGTACTTC; CDR3: CASSSRAREKGIQYF
D: .; size: .; J: TRBJ1-3; V: TRBV5-1; DNA: TGCGCCAGCAGCCGCGGGGAAGCGGGAAACACCATATATTTT; CDR3: CASSRGEAGNTIYF
D: .; size: few; J: TRBJ2-2; V: TRBV9; DNA: TGTGCCAGCAGCGCCACGGGGTTCGCCGGGGAGCTGTTTTTT; CDR3: CASSATGFAGELFF
D: TRBD1; size: few; J: TRBJ2-5; V: TRBV7-9; DNA: TGTGCCAGCAGCTGGGGACAGGCCCAAGAGACCCAGTACTTC; CDR3: CASSWGQAQETQYF
D: TRBD1; size: .; J: TRBJ2-1; V: TRBV7-2; DNA: TGTGCCAGCAGCTTACGTCAAGGGGGCATTACCTACAATGAGCAGTTCTTC; CDR3: CASSLRQGGITYNEQFF
D: TRBD1; size: few; J: TRBJ2-5; V: TRBV28; DNA: TGTGCCAGCAGCTCGGGACAGGCTCAAGAGACCCAGTACTTC; CDR3: CASSSGQAQETQYF
D: .; size: few; J: TRBJ2-2; V: TRBV11-1; DNA: TGTGCCAGCAGCTTACAGGGGAACACCGGGGAGCTGTTTTTT; CDR3: CASSLQGNTGELFF
D: .; size: few; J: TRBJ2-5; V: TRBV6-6; DNA: TGTGCCAGCAGTTACGAGGAGACCCAGTACTTC; CDR3: CASSYEETQYF
D: .; size: few; J: TRBJ2-2; V: TRBV29-1; DNA: TGCAGCGTTGCCCGGAACACCGGGGAGCTGTTTTTT; CDR3: CSVARNTGELFF
D: TRBD1; size: .; J: TRBJ2-7; V: TRBV7-2; DNA: TGTGCCAGCAGCGTGACAGGGGGCAGAACCTACGAGCAGTACTTC; CDR3: CASSVTGGRTYEQYF
D: .; size: few; J: TRBJ1-1; V: TRBV18; DNA: TGTGCCAGCTCCCCAGACGAAGCGGGGCGCGGGGAAGCTTTCTTT; CDR3: CASSPDEAGRGEAFF
D: .; size: few; J: TRBJ1-2; V: TRBV5-8; DNA: TGTGCCAGCAGCTTCAGGGGCGCTCGCTATGGCTACACCTTC; CDR3: CASSFRGARYGYTF
D: TRBD1; size: few; J: TRBJ2-7; V: TRBV29-1; DNA: TGCAGCGTGGTGGGACAGGGGGTCCACGAGCAGTACTTC; CDR3: CSVVGQGVHEQYF
D: TRBD1; size: few; J: TRBJ2-3; V: TRBV4-3; DNA: TGCGCCAGCAGCCAACAGGGACAGTCCGCAGATACGCAGTATTTT; CDR3: CASSQQGQSADTQYF
D: .; size: many; J: TRBJ2-6; V: TRBV5-4; DNA: TGTGCCAGCGAGGACACTGGGGCCAACGTCCTGACTTTC; CDR3: CASEDTGANVLTF
D: .; size: .; J: TRBJ2-1; V: TRBV30; DNA: TGTGCCTGGAGTGTACTGCAGGGTGGGGGCGAGCAGTTCTTC; CDR3: CAWSVLQGGGEQFF
D: TRBD1; size: few; J: TRBJ2-7; V: TRBV27; DNA: TGTGCCAGCAGTGACCCCTGGGCAGGGGGCTACGAGCAGTACTTC; CDR3: CASSDPWAGGYEQYF
D: .; size: .; J: TRBJ2-7; V: TRBV27; DNA: TGTGCCACCCGCCCCAGGACTAACGCCTACGAGCAGTACTTC; CDR3: CATRPRTNAYEQYF
D: TRBD1; size: .; J: TRBJ2-2; V: TRBV5-1; DNA: TGCGCCAGCAGCGAACAGGGGGAGGCCGGGGAGCTGTTTTTT; CDR3: CASSEQGEAGELFF
D: .; size: few; J: TRBJ1-4; V: TRBV28; DNA: TGTGCCAGCAGTTTATCCGGGAATGAAAAACTGTTTTTT; CDR3: CASSLSGNEKLFF
D: .; size: once; J: TRBJ1-5; V: TRBV5-5; DNA: TGTGCCAGCAGCTTCGTCAATCAGCCCCAGCATTTT; CDR3: CASSFVNQPQHF
D: TRBD1; size: .; J: TRBJ1-2; V: TRBV5-1; DNA: TGCGCCAGCAGCTTGGACAGGGGGGTTGGCTACACCTTC; CDR3: CASSLDRGVGYTF
D: .; size: few; J: TRBJ1-2; V: TRBV6-6; DNA: TGTGCCACCTCGCCCGGCAGGAACTATGGCTACACCTTC; CDR3: CATSPGRNYGYTF
D: .; size: few; J: TRBJ2-5; V: TRBV30; DNA: TGTGCCTGGAGTGTGGGTGGCAGCGTGGAGACCCAGTACTTC; CDR3: CAWSVGGSVETQYF
D: .; size: .; J: TRBJ1-1; V: TRBV5-1; DNA: TGCGCCAGCAGCTTCCGGGGAGAAGCTTTCTTT; CDR3: CASSFRGEAFF
D: .; size: .; J: TRBJ2-2; V: TRBV19; DNA: TGTGCCAGTAGTGTTTCGGGGGAGCTGTTTTTT; CDR3: CASSVSGELFF
D: .; size: .; J: TRBJ2-7; V: TRBV28; DNA: TGTGCCAGCTCAGACGGGGGAATTCACGAGCAGTACTTC; CDR3: CASSDGGIHEQYF
D: .; size: .; J: TRBJ2-1; V: TRBV19; DNA: TGTGCCAGTACAAAGTCCAGGGTGGATTACAATGAGCAGTTCTTC; CDR3: CASTKSRVDYNEQFF
D: TRBD2; size: few; J: TRBJ2-1; V: TRBV6-6; DNA: TGTGCCAGCAGCCGAGCGGGAGATCTGTTCAATGAGCAGTTCTTC; CDR3: CASSRAGDLFNEQFF
D: .; size: few; J: TRBJ2-7; V: TRBV7-9; DNA: TGTGCCAGCAGCCCACAAAGCTACGAGCAGTACTTC; CDR3: CASSPQSYEQYF
D: .; size: .; J: TRBJ2-7; V: TRBV5-6; DNA: TGTGCCAGCAGCATGAGGACAGAGCAGTACTTC; CDR3: CASSMRTEQYF
D: .; size: .; J: TRBJ1-1; V: TRBV10-3; DNA: TGTGCCGTCGACAGCCTGAACACTGAAGCTTTCTTT; CDR3: CAVDSLNTEAFF
D: .; size: .; J: TRBJ2-5; V: TRBV28; DNA: TGTGCCAGCATTATCCTCCAAGAGACCCAGTACTTC; CDR3: CASIILQETQYF